This passage covers 15 T cell receptor beta chains from one sample sequenced in a study of radiation and T cells in renal cell carcinoma. Assay used: immunoSEQ multiplex PCR; TCRdb lists only in-frame clones, some missing. The sample includes some 46,000 clones, roughly 80% of them seen just once. The sample's time point: blood 4 weeks post-SBRT, at nephrectomy. Treatment specified: 15 Gy SBRT to primary tumor, nephrectomy 4 weeks later. The sequences come from blood, collected from a patient whose treatment included radiotherapy and nephrectomy. These receptors were obtained from a woman in her 70s with renal cell carcinoma.

The chain is built from TRBV10-1 and TRBJ2-1; D is possibly TRBD2 (6 bases). The CDR3 is made up of 13 amino acids. The V end lost 0 bases, the J end lost 10 bases, and 10 bases lay between the germline ends. Germline V lookup: CDR1 WNHNN, CDR2 SYGVQD (reference sequence). The CDR3 region is CASSESFGSEQFF. CDR3 in DNA: TGCGCCAGCAGTGAGTCGTTCGGGAGCGAGCAGTTCTTC.

The chain combines TRBV7-6 with TRBJ2-3; no clear D gene. From germline, CDR1 is SGHVS and CDR2 FNYEAQ. The CDR3 runs to 11 residues. The germline V and J ends were trimmed by 7 bases and 5 bases, with 7 bases remaining between them. The CDR3 coding sequence is TGTGCCAGCACAACGGGAGATACGCAGTATTTT. It specifies CASTTGDTQYF.

This chain links TRBV12-5 with TRBJ2-6; weak D call: TRBD1 (5 bases). The CDR3 sequence is 17 residues long. The ends were cut back, 3 bases at V and 0 bases at J, with 12 bases in the middle. Germline CDR1 and CDR2: LGHNT and FRNRAP. CDR3 sequence: CASGFYRTTSGANVLTF. In nucleotides, the CDR3 is TGTGCTAGTGGTTTTTATCGGACAACCTCTGGGGCCAACGTCCTGACTTTC.

The rearrangement links TRBV4-2 to TRBJ1-1, with TRBD1 matching over 7 bases. J lost 1 base, V lost 4 bases, and 6 bases had no gene match. CDR1 is LGHNA, CDR2 YNFKEQ, per germline. This CDR3 has 15 residues. CDR3 DNA sequence: TGTGCCAGCAGCCTCTCGGGACAGCGGAACACTGAAGCTTTCTTT. This sequence encodes CASSLSGQRNTEAFF.

V usage is TRBV27 and J usage is TRBJ1-1, with TRBD1 identical over 8 bases. V was pared by 4 bases and J by 2 bases, with 3 bases of the junction left unmatched. This CDR3 comprises 14 residues. Germline V gives CDR1 MNHEY, CDR2 SMNVEV (reference sequence). Written as DNA, the CDR3 is TGTGCCAGCAGTTCCGGACAGGGCAACACTGAAGCTTTCTTT. Protein sequence: CASSSGQGNTEAFF.

The genes are TRBV5-1 and TRBJ2-1; 7 bases align to TRBD2. CDR3 size: 19 residues. The V segment lost 0 bases and the J segment 3 bases; nucleotides outside the gene matches: 15. Per germline, CDR1 SGHRS and CDR2 YFSETQ. The CDR3 DNA sequence: TGCGCCAGCAGCTTGGAGGGTCCTCGGGGGAGGGCCAACTACAATGAGCAGTTCTTC. Encoded protein: CASSLEGPRGRANYNEQFF.

The genes are TRBV5-5 and TRBJ2-2; the match to TRBD2 covers 7 bases. Looked up from germline, CDR1 is SGHKS and CDR2 is YYEKEE (reference sequence). The J segment lost 0 bases and the V segment lost 6 bases, leaving 5 bases of the junction unmatched. There are 15 residues in the CDR3. The CDR3 DNA sequence: TGTGCCAGCACCCCCGGGGGGACGAACACCGGGGAGCTGTTTTTT. It translates to CASTPGGTNTGELFF.

V and J are TRBV10-1 and TRBJ2-5, with D perhaps TRBD1 or TRBD2 (5 bases each). This CDR3 spans 15 amino acids. Trimming left V 6 bases short and J 5 bases short, with 19 bases between. Germline CDR1 and CDR2: WNHNN and SYGVQD (reference sequence). The CDR3 reads CASRGRGNSSETQYF. The CDR3 nucleotides read TGCGCCAGCAGGGGACGAGGGAATTCCTCGGAGACCCAGTACTTC.

The chain couples TRBV7-2 to TRBJ2-3, with 11 nucleotides matching TRBD1. The V and J ends lost 7 bases and 5 bases, in that order; junction bases with no gene match: 8. Germline V gene sequence: CDR1 SGHTA, CDR2 FQGNSA. The CDR3 loop spans 15 amino acids. The CDR3 spells CASNPSGTGGDTQYF. CDR3 coding DNA: TGTGCCAGCAACCCCTCCGGGACAGGGGGAGATACGCAGTATTTT.

The chain has TRBV6-5 and TRBJ2-1, with 9 bases matching TRBD2. The CDR3 has 15 amino acids. J lost 8 bases, V lost 2 bases, and 7 bases had no gene match. Germline V lookup: CDR1 MNHEY, CDR2 SVGAGI. In DNA form, the CDR3 reads TGTGCCAGCAGTTACCGGCGGGGGGGTTTTTATGAGCAGTTCTTC. Encoded protein: CASSYRRGGFYEQFF.

The chain is built from TRBV6-1 and TRBJ2-7; 7 bases are shared with TRBD2. Germline V CDR1 and CDR2: MNHNS, SASEGT. Trimming at V came to 0 bases and at J to 3 bases, leaving 8 bases not matched to a gene. This CDR3 has 16 residues. CDR3 nucleotide sequence: TGTGCCAGCAGTGAAGCGTGGGGACTAACAGTCTACGAGCAGTACTTC. The encoded protein is CASSEAWGLTVYEQYF.

CDR3 sequence (DNA): TGTGCCAGCAGTAGAGCAGGGGTTTACGAGCAGTACTTC. It is translated as CASSRAGVYEQYF. The chain joins TRBV6-5 to TRBJ2-7; TRBD1 might be the D (6 bases). This CDR3 comprises 13 residues. V was clipped by 5 bases and J by 4 bases, with 12 bases between them. Germline CDR1 MNHEY, CDR2 SVGAGI.

The chain couples TRBV7-2 to TRBJ1-1; 12 bases match TRBD1. The V segment lost 5 bases and the J segment 7 bases; nucleotides outside the gene matches: 11. There are 16 residues in the CDR3. Germline V gene data show CDR1 as SGHTA and CDR2 as FQGNSA. CDR3 sequence reads: CASSQEGQGARSEAFF. The CDR3 nucleotides are TGTGCCAGCAGCCAAGAGGGACAGGGGGCGAGAAGTGAAGCTTTCTTT.

V usage is TRBV19 and J usage is TRBJ1-5, with D possibly TRBD1 on 6 matching bases. V lost 2 bases and J 4 bases, leaving 15 bases between the germline ends. CDR3 length: 16 residues. Looked up from germline, CDR1 is LNHDA and CDR2 is SQIVND (reference sequence). The CDR3 DNA sequence: TGTGCCAGTAGTATACTAACAGGGATTCGGAATCAGCCCCAGCATTTT. It specifies CASSILTGIRNQPQHF.

The gene calls are TRBV11-2 and TRBJ2-1; 9 positions agree with TRBD2. Per germline, CDR1 SGHAT and CDR2 FQNNGV. Losses at the gene ends were 5 bases for V and 7 bases for J; bases not matched to a gene: 6. This CDR3 is 14 amino acids long. As DNA, the CDR3 is TGTGCCAGCAGCACACTAGCGGGTACTAATGAGCAGTTCTTC. It specifies CASSTLAGTNEQFF. Variable domain in full (rest from reference TRBV11-2 and TRBJ2-1): EAGVAQSPRYKIIEKRQSVAFWCNPISGHATLYWYQQILGQGPKLLIQFQNNGVVDDSQLPKDRFSAERLKGVDSTLKIQPAKLEDSAVYLCASSTLAGTNEQFFGPGTRLTVL.